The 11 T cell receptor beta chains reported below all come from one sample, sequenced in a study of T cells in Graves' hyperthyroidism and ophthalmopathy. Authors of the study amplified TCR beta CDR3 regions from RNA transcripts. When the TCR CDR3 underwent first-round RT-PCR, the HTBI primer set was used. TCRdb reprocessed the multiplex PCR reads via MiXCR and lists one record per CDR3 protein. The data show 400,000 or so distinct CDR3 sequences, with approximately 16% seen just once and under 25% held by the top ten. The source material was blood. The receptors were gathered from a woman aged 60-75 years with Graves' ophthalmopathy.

The CDR3 loop is CASSPWTGSPTEAFF. In DNA, the CDR3 is TGCGCCAGCAGCCCCTGGACAGGGTCCCCCACTGAAGCTTTCTTT. The chain recombines TRBV5-1 with TRBJ1-1, with 8 positions matching TRBD1. Germline V gene data show CDR1 as SGHRS and CDR2 as YFSETQ. J gave up 4 bases and V 4 bases, and 9 bases lay outside the gene matches. The CDR3 loop spans 15 amino acids.

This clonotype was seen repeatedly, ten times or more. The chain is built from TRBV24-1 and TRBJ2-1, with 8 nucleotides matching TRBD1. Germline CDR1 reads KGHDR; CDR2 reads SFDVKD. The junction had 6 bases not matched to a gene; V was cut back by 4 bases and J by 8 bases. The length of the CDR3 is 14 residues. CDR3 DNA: TGTGCCACCAGTGAATCGGACAGGGTATATGAGCAGTTCTTC. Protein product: CATSESDRVYEQFF.

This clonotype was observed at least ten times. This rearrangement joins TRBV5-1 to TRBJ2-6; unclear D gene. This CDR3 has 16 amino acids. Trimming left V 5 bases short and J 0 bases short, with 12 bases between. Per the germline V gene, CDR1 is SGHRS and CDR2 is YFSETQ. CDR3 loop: CASRLDGPSGANVLTF. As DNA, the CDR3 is TGCGCCAGCAGGCTGGACGGTCCCTCTGGGGCCAACGTCCTGACTTTC.

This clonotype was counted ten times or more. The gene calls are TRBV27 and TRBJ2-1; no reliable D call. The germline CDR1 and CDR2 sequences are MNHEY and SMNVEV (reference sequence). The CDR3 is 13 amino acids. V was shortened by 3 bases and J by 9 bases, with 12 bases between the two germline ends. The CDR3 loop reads CASSLLGPGEQFF. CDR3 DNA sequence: TGTGCCAGCAGTTTGTTGGGCCCGGGTGAGCAGTTCTTC.

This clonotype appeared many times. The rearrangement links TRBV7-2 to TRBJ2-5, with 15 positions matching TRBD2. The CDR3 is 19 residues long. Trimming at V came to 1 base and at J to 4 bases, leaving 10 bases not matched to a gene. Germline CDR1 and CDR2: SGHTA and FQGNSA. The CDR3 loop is CASSLGGLAGGPRGETQYF. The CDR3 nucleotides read TGTGCCAGCAGCTTAGGAGGACTAGCGGGAGGGCCGCGGGGAGAGACCCAGTACTTC.

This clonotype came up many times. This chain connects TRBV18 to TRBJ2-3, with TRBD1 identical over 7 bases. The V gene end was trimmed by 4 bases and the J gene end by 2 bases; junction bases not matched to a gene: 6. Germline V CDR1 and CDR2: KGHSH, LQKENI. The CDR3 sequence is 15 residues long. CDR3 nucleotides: TGTGCCAGCTCACGCCCGACAGGGAACACAGATACGCAGTATTTT. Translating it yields CASSRPTGNTDTQYF.

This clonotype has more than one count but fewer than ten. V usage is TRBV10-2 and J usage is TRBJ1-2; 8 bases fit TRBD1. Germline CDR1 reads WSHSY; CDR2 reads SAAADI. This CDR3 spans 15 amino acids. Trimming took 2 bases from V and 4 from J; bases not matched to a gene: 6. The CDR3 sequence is CASSEPQGASYGYTF. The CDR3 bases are TGCGCCAGCAGTGAGCCCCAGGGGGCGAGCTATGGCTACACCTTC.

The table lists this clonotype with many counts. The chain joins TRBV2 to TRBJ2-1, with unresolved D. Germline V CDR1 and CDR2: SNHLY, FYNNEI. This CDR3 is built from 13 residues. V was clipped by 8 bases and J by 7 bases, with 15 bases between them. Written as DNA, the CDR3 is TGTGCCAGCTCCGCTCCTCCTGGGAATGAGCAGTTCTTC. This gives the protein CASSAPPGNEQFF.

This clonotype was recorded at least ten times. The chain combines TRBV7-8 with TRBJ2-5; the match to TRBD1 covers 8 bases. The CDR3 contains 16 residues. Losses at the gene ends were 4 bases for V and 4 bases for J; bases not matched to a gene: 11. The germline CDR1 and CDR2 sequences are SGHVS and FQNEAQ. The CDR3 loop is CASSYGTGEWRETQYF. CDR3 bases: TGTGCCAGCAGCTACGGGACAGGTGAATGGAGAGAGACCCAGTACTTC.

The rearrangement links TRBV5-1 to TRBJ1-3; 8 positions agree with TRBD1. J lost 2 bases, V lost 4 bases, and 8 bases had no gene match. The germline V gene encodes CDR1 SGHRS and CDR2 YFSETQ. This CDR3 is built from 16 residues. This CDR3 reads CASSPTGQGTGNTIYF. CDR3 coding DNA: TGCGCCAGCAGCCCGACCGGACAGGGCACTGGAAACACCATATATTTT.

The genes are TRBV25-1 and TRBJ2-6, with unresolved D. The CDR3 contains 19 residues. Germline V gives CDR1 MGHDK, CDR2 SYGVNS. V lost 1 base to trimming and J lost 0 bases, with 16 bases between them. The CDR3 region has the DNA TGTGCCAGCAGTGAATCTTTAGGGCGCCCCTCCTCTGGGGCCAACGTCCTGACTTTC. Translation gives CASSESLGRPSSGANVLTF.